A single sample is the source of the 21 T cell receptor beta chains below, sequenced in a study of Ad26.COV2.S vaccination and SARS-CoV-2 variants. Assay used: immunoSEQ multiplex PCR; TCRdb lists only in-frame clones, some missing. This table has 87,000 or so clones, around 82% appearing once. This material consisted of peripheral blood, taken after recovery from COVID-19. All receptors derive from a human donor who had recovered from COVID-19.

V is TRBV6-1 and J is TRBJ1-4, with 7 bases fitting TRBD1. Per germline, CDR1 MNHNS and CDR2 SASEGT. The CDR3 loop spans 15 amino acids. The V gene end was trimmed by 2 bases and the J gene end by 5 bases; junction bases not matched to a gene: 5. The DNA of the CDR3 is TGTGCCAGCAGTGAAAATAGGGGGCAGAATGAAAAACTGTTTTTT. Translating gives CASSENRGQNEKLFF.

The chain couples TRBV7-9 to TRBJ2-1; D is unresolved. Trimming took off 5 bases at V and 0 bases at J, with 14 bases between the two ends. Germline V lookup: CDR1 SEHNR, CDR2 FQNEAQ (reference sequence). The CDR3 covers 16 residues. The CDR3 loop reads CASSAVARRSYNEQFF. CDR3 sequence (DNA): TGTGCCAGCAGCGCGGTGGCGAGGCGCTCCTACAATGAGCAGTTCTTC.

This clone has a handful of counts. V gene TRBV7-2 combines with J gene TRBJ2-5; tentative D call: TRBD2 (6 bases). The CDR3 length is 15 residues. V lost 1 base, J lost 5 bases, and 14 bases lay in between. Germline CDR1 reads SGHTA; CDR2 reads FQGNSA. CDR3 protein: CASSLVSGHRETQYF. In DNA form, the CDR3 reads TGTGCCAGCAGCTTAGTTAGCGGCCATCGGGAGACCCAGTACTTC.

The V and J genes are TRBV23-1 and TRBJ2-2, with TRBD1 matching over 9 bases. TRBV23-1 is an open reading frame, and its role is uncertain. V lost 4 bases, J lost 6 bases, and 9 bases stayed unmatched. The CDR3 is 16 amino acids. The CDR3 DNA is TGCGCCAGCAGTCCCCTTGGGACAGGGATCCCCGGGGAGCTGTTTTTT. The encoded protein is CASSPLGTGIPGELFF.

The chain recombines TRBV29-1 with TRBJ2-3; D call uncertain. Trimming took off 2 bases at V and 6 bases at J, with 6 bases between the two ends. This CDR3 is 11 amino acids long. Germline assignment: CDR1 SQVTM and CDR2 ANQGSEA. This CDR3 is CSVETRDTQYF. CDR3 DNA: TGCAGCGTTGAAACCCGGGATACGCAGTATTTT.

V is TRBV7-6 and J is TRBJ2-2, with unresolved D. The CDR3 totals 15 residues. Deletions cut 4 bases from V and 2 bases from J, with 11 bases between. In germline, CDR1 is SGHVS, CDR2 FNYEAQ. CDR3 bases: TGTGCCAGCAGCTCTGGCTTTTCTAACACCGGGGAGCTGTTTTTT. Translated, it gives CASSSGFSNTGELFF.

This rearrangement joins TRBV19 to TRBJ1-5, with 7 bases identical to TRBD1. This CDR3 region has 16 residues. CDR1 is LNHDA and CDR2 is SQIVND in the germline V gene (reference sequence). The J segment lost 0 bases and the V segment lost 9 bases, leaving 11 bases of the junction unmatched. CDR3 coding DNA: TGTGCCAGACGGCCCACAGGGGCCCATAGCAATCAGCCCCAGCATTTT. Translation gives CARRPTGAHSNQPQHF.

In this sample, this clone turned up once. Different DNA sequences within this sample yield the same CDR3. In DNA, the CDR3 is TGTGCCAGCAGCCAGGGGGGGGTGAACACTGAAGCTTTCTTT. Translated, it gives CASSQGGVNTEAFF. V and J are TRBV3-1 (or the pseudogene TRBV3-2) and TRBJ1-1; maybe TRBD1 (5 bases). V lost 3 bases and J lost 0, with 8 bases in between. Per the germline V gene, CDR1 is LGHDT and CDR2 is YNNKEL (reference sequence). This CDR3 spans 14 amino acids.

The rearrangement uses TRBV7-9 and TRBJ2-1; unclear D gene. This CDR3 is 14 amino acids long. Between the trimmed V and J ends, which lost 3 bases and 5 bases, there was a span of 11 bases. Germline CDR1 SEHNR, CDR2 FQNEAQ (reference sequence). The CDR3 protein is CASSFSSRNNEQFF. DNA of the CDR3: TGTGCCAGCAGCTTTAGTAGCAGGAACAATGAGCAGTTCTTC.

The chain has TRBV7-9 and TRBJ2-3, with D tentatively TRBD2 (6 bases). V was clipped by 5 bases and J by 3 bases, with 15 bases between them. CDR1 is SEHNR and CDR2 is FQNEAQ in the germline V gene (reference sequence). This CDR3 comprises 15 residues. CDR3 loop: CASSPSLGRTDTQYF. The CDR3 nucleotides read TGTGCCAGCAGCCCCAGTCTGGGGAGGACAGATACGCAGTATTTT.

The chain combines TRBV11-3 with TRBJ2-7; 7 bases are shared with TRBD1. Germline V lookup: CDR1 SGHNT, CDR2 YENEEA. V was clipped by 4 bases and J by 0 bases; unmatched bases: 6. CDR3 size: 15 residues. The CDR3 reads CASSSTGWSSYEQYF. As DNA, the CDR3 is TGTGCCAGCAGCTCGACAGGGTGGAGCTCCTACGAGCAGTACTTC.

This chain uses TRBV19 with TRBJ1-1; unclear D gene. The CDR3 totals 15 residues. Germline CDR1 LNHDA, CDR2 SQIVND (reference sequence). V lost 8 bases, J lost 1 base, and 17 bases lay in between. The CDR3 region is CASSFPGGGNTEAFF. As DNA, the CDR3 is TGTGCCAGTTCGTTTCCGGGCGGAGGGAACACTGAAGCTTTCTTT.

CDR3 in DNA: TGTGCCAGCAGTCTGACAGGGAGCGGCTACACCTTC. Protein sequence: CASSLTGSGYTF. This sequence joins TRBV28 and TRBJ1-2, with 7 bases identical to TRBD1. The J segment lost 8 bases and the V segment lost 5 bases, leaving 5 bases of the junction unmatched. There are 12 residues in the CDR3. Per germline, CDR1 MDHEN and CDR2 SYDVKM.

The chain carries TRBV28 and TRBJ2-3; possibly TRBD1 for D (6 bases). The CDR3 totals 15 residues. Germline V gene sequence: CDR1 MDHEN, CDR2 SYDVKM. Trimming took 3 bases from V and 6 from J, leaving 16 bases between them. The CDR3 spells CASSFPHRELDTQYF. As DNA, the CDR3 is TGTGCCAGCAGTTTCCCCCACAGGGAATTGGATACGCAGTATTTT.

The V call is TRBV5-4, the J call TRBJ2-1, with TRBD2 matching 7 bases. The V and J ends lost 0 bases and 4 bases, in that order; junction bases with no gene match: 1. Per the germline V gene, CDR1 is SGHNT and CDR2 is YYREEE (reference sequence). The CDR3 extends over 14 amino acids. The CDR3 reads CASSLASGYNEQFF. CDR3 in DNA: TGTGCCAGCAGCTTGGCTAGCGGATACAATGAGCAGTTCTTC. The entire variable domain, with the rest obtained from reference TRBV5-4 and TRBJ2-1, is as follows: ETGVTQSPTHLIKTRGQQVTLRCSSQSGHNTVSWYQQALGQGPQFIFQYYREEENGRGNFPPRFSGLQFPNYSSELNVNALELDDSALYLCASSLASGYNEQFFGPGTRLTVL.

V gene TRBV10-2 combines with J gene TRBJ1-4; possible D gene TRBD1, 5 bases. V lost 2 bases and J 8 bases, leaving 9 bases between the germline ends. Germline V CDR1 and CDR2: WSHSY, SAAADI. There are 13 residues in the CDR3. The CDR3 is CASSEGAWEKLFF. CDR3 nucleotides: TGCGCCAGCAGTGAGGGGGCTTGGGAAAAACTGTTTTTT.

V gene TRBV19 combines with J gene TRBJ1-5, with TRBD1 matching over 7 bases. V shed 9 bases, J shed 6 bases, and the junction held 11 bases outside the gene matches. Looked up from germline, CDR1 is LNHDA and CDR2 is SQIVND (reference sequence). The CDR3 totals 14 residues. CDR3 amino acids: CASSRDRLPQPQHF. CDR3 bases: TGTGCCAGCAGTCGGGACAGACTGCCTCAGCCCCAGCATTTT.

The CDR3 is CASSASFAGGPTDTQYF. In DNA, the CDR3 is TGTGCCAGCAGCGCCAGTTTCGCGGGAGGGCCCACAGATACGCAGTATTTT. The chain recombines TRBV5-4 with TRBJ2-3, with 9 bases identical to TRBD2. CDR3 length equals 17 residues. With 4 bases clipped from V and 2 bases from J, the junction kept 11 bases outside the gene matches. Per germline, CDR1 SGHNT and CDR2 YYREEE (reference sequence).

The V gene is TRBV6-5, the J gene TRBJ2-1; tentatively, D is TRBD2 (5 bases). V was clipped by 11 bases and J by 5 bases, with 16 bases between them. The length of the CDR3 is 13 residues. Germline values: CDR1 MNHEY, CDR2 SVGAGI. The CDR3 is CAAGGGGNNEQFF. The CDR3 DNA reads as TGTGCCGCAGGAGGCGGCGGAAACAATGAGCAGTTCTTC.

V gene TRBV14 combines with J gene TRBJ1-6; maybe TRBD1 (6 bases). Trimming removed 2 bases at V and 0 bases at J, with 14 bases between. Germline CDR1 and CDR2: SGHDN and FVKESK. This CDR3 has 18 amino acids. In nucleotides, the CDR3 is TGTGCCAGCAGCCAAATGTCGAGGACAGACTCCTATAATTCACCCCTCCACTTT. Its translation is CASSQMSRTDSYNSPLHF.

This clone was seen only once. V and J are TRBV10-3 and TRBJ1-4, with D unclear. Trimming stripped 8 bases from V and 8 bases from J, with 9 bases between. This CDR3 is 11 amino acids long. Germline V gene lookup returns CDR1 ENHRY and CDR2 SYGVKD. The CDR3 DNA reads TGTGCCATCTCGGCCGGGGAAAAACTGTTTTTT. It specifies CAISAGEKLFF.